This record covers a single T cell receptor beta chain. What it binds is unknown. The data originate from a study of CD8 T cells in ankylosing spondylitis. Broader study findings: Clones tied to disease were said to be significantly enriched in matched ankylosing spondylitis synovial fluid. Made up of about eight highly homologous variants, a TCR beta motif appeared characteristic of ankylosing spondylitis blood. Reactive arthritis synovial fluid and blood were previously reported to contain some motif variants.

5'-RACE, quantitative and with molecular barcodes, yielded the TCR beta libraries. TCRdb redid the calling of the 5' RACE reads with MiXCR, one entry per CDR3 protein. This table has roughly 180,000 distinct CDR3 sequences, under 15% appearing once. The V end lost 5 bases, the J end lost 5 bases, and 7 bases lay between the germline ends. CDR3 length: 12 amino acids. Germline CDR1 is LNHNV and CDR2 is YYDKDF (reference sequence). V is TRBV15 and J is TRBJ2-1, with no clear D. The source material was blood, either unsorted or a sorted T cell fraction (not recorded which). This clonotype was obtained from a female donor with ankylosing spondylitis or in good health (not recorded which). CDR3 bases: TGTGCCACCAGCGCTGGAAACAATGAGCAGTTCTTC. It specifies CATSAGNNEQFF. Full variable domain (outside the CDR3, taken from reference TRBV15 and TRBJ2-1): DAMVIQNPRYQVTQFGKPVTLSCSQTLNHNVMYWYQQKSSQAPKLLFHYYDKDFNNEADTPDNFQSRRPNTSFCFLDIRSPGLGDTAMYLCATSAGNNEQFFGPGTRLTVL.